Below, 2 T cell receptor beta chains from the same sample are listed, as sequenced in a study of blood T cells in healthy people across ages. Using a J-beta primer mix together with a sample-barcoded 5' primer, a second PCR was run for about 7 to 12 cycles. TCRdb recomputed calls from the 5' RACE reads with MiXCR, one row per CDR3 protein. This sample has 1.5 million to 2 million distinct CDR3 sequences, with around 40% found just once. What was sequenced was blood. These receptors all stem from a human donor in good health.

The genes are TRBV4-3 and TRBJ2-5, with 9 bases aligning to TRBD2. The CDR3 totals 18 residues. Trimming at V came to 1 base and at J to 5 bases, leaving 14 bases not matched to a gene. CDR1 and CDR2 (germline): LGHNA, YSLEER. The CDR3 coding sequence is TGCGCCAGCAGCCAAGTCTCCCCGGCGGGGGGGGTTCTGGAGACCCAGTACTTC. Translating it yields CASSQVSPAGGVLETQYF.

There are a few counts of this clonotype. The V gene is TRBV7-2, the J gene TRBJ2-1, with 7 positions matching TRBD1. Per the germline V gene, CDR1 is SGHTA and CDR2 is FQGNSA. V shed 5 bases, J shed 4 bases, and the junction held 11 bases outside the gene matches. CDR3 length: 16 amino acids. The CDR3 reads CASSPTDRVVYNEQFF. CDR3 nucleotides: TGTGCCAGCAGCCCGACCGACAGGGTTGTGTACAATGAGCAGTTCTTC.